The 27 T cell receptor beta chains given below trace back to one sample, sequenced in a study of blood T cells in healthy people across ages. Through a sample-barcoded 5' primer and a J-beta primer mix, a second PCR was run for roughly 7 to 11 cycles. MiXCR was run by TCRdb on the 5' RACE reads, yielding one entry per CDR3 protein. This sample has about 1.8 million distinct CDR3 sequences; 40% to 55% occur once, and the top ten carry approximately 2.1%. Sequencing input: blood. The source of these receptors is a woman aged 40 to 55 in good health.

This chain links TRBV13 with TRBJ1-1; 8 bases align to TRBD1. CDR1 PRHDT and CDR2 FYEKMQ come from the germline V gene (reference sequence). With V trimmed by 5 bases and J by 0 bases, 5 bases remained unmatched. CDR3 length equals 15 residues. The CDR3 spells CASSLRTGLNTEAFF. The DNA for the CDR3 is TGTGCCAGCAGCCTCCGGACAGGGCTGAACACTGAAGCTTTCTTT.

The chain employs TRBV6-6 and TRBJ2-3; the match to TRBD1 covers 7 bases. V shed 6 bases, J shed 5 bases, and the junction held 8 bases outside the gene matches. CDR1 MNHNY and CDR2 SVGAGI come from the germline V gene (reference sequence). This CDR3 spans 14 amino acids. The CDR3 protein is CASRPTGEKDTQYF. CDR3 DNA: TGTGCCAGCAGACCCACAGGGGAGAAAGATACGCAGTATTTT.

The V gene is TRBV7-2, the J gene TRBJ2-3; D may be TRBD1 (6 bases). The V end was cut by 1 base, the J end by 13 bases, with 15 bases between. Germline V CDR1 and CDR2: SGHTA, FQGNSA. This CDR3 spans 13 amino acids. CDR3 in amino acids: CASSLEFRGPEYF. The CDR3 DNA reads as TGTGCCAGCAGCTTAGAGTTCAGGGGACCTGAGTATTTT. The variable domain in full, with the rest retrieved from reference TRBV7-2 and TRBJ2-3, is GAGVSQSPSNKVTEKGKDVELRCDPISGHTALYWYRQSLGQGLEFLIYFQGNSAPDKSGLPSDRFSAERTGGSVSTLTIQRTQQEDSAVYLCASSLEFRGPEYFGPGTRLTVL.

V and J are TRBV24-1 and TRBJ2-3; D is possibly TRBD1 (5 bases). The germline V gene has CDR1 KGHDR and CDR2 SFDVKD. The V gene lost 4 bases and the J gene lost 0 bases, with 7 bases spanning the gap. The CDR3 loop spans 14 amino acids. The CDR3 protein is CATSEQDSTDTQYF. The CDR3 DNA sequence: TGTGCCACCAGTGAACAGGATAGCACAGATACGCAGTATTTT.

This clonotype has a handful of counts. The chain combines TRBV20-1 with TRBJ1-5; D gene uncertain. The ends were cut back, 1 base at V and 5 bases at J, with 15 bases in the middle. Germline V gene sequence: CDR1 DFQATT, CDR2 SNEGSKA (reference sequence). The CDR3 sequence is 15 residues long. The CDR3 is CSARVGRHTDQPQHF. Written as DNA, the CDR3 is TGCAGTGCTAGAGTGGGGAGACACACCGATCAGCCCCAGCATTTT.

This clonotype was picked up a small number of times. The V and J genes are TRBV7-9 and TRBJ2-3, with 10 bases that match TRBD1. The CDR3 has 15 residues. CDR1 is SEHNR, CDR2 FQNEAQ, per germline (reference sequence). J lost 3 bases, V lost 5 bases, and 5 bases had no gene match. The CDR3, as DNA: TGTGCCAGCAGCGCGAAGGGACAGGGGACAGATACGCAGTATTTT. Its translation is CASSAKGQGTDTQYF.

This chain connects TRBV7-2 to TRBJ2-3, with a weak D call TRBD2 (5 bases). This CDR3 comprises 15 residues. CDR1 is SGHTA, CDR2 FQGNSA, per germline. V lost 5 bases and J lost 2, with 14 bases in between. The DNA of the CDR3 is TGTGCCAGCAGCCCAGACCAGAGGGTCACAGATACGCAGTATTTT. Translated, it gives CASSPDQRVTDTQYF.

Here the CDR3 DNA reads TGCGCCAGCAGCCCGGGGCCCCTGGAGGGAGATACGCAGTATTTT. This encodes CASSPGPLEGDTQYF. The chain joins TRBV4-1 to TRBJ2-3; tentatively, D is TRBD2 (6 bases). Germline loops: CDR1 MGHRA, CDR2 YSYEKL. V shed 4 bases and J shed 5 bases, with 16 bases lying between them. The CDR3 loop spans 15 amino acids.

This clonotype came up a few times. This chain joins TRBV6-1 and TRBJ2-4; D ambiguous. The germline V and J ends were trimmed by 5 bases and 2 bases, with 7 bases remaining between them. Per the germline V gene, CDR1 is MNHNS and CDR2 is SASEGT. CDR3 length: 13 amino acids. CDR3 protein: CASSTRSKNIQYF. The CDR3, as DNA: TGTGCCAGCAGTACCCGGTCCAAAAACATTCAGTACTTC.

In its sample, this clonotype was seen a few times. The chain couples TRBV6-2 or TRBV6-3 to TRBJ2-7, with D unclear. CDR3 length: 15 amino acids. V gave up 8 bases and J gave up 2 bases, with 19 bases separating them. CDR1 is MNHEY and CDR2 is SVGEGT in the germline V gene. CDR3 region: CASRRERRRAYEQYF. In DNA form, the CDR3 reads TGTGCCAGCCGCCGCGAGAGGAGAAGGGCCTACGAGCAGTACTTC.

The rearrangement links TRBV9 to TRBJ2-1; TRBD1 agrees at 7 bases. Germline CDR1 is SGDLS and CDR2 is YYNGEE. V was clipped by 3 bases and J by 0 bases; unmatched bases: 12. The CDR3 length is 18 residues. CDR3 in DNA: TGTGCCAGCAGCGGGGACAGAGGGTACAGTAGCTCCTACAATGAGCAGTTCTTC. Amino acid sequence: CASSGDRGYSSSYNEQFF.

The chain joins TRBV20-1 to TRBJ2-7; D may be TRBD1 (5 bases). V was trimmed by 0 bases and J by 10 bases, leaving 19 bases between them. The CDR3 contains 14 residues. Germline V CDR1 and CDR2: DFQATT, SNEGSKA (reference sequence). CDR3 nucleotide sequence: TGCAGTGCTAGAGAAGGGGCAGTCCTAGTGGGCCAGTACTTC. Translation: CSAREGAVLVGQYF.

The chain joins TRBV5-1 to TRBJ2-1, with D unresolved. Trimming took 2 bases from V and 7 from J, leaving 22 bases between them. The V gene's germline CDR1 is SGHRS and CDR2 YFSETQ. The CDR3 has 17 residues. In DNA form, the CDR3 reads TGCGCCAGCAGCTTCCAAACGACGTCCCCCGTTAAAAATGAGCAGTTCTTC. Its translation: CASSFQTTSPVKNEQFF.

This sequence joins TRBV11-2 and TRBJ1-2; 9 positions agree with TRBD1. The germline gives CDR1 SGHAT, CDR2 FQNNGV. Unmatched junction bases numbered 13, after V lost 3 bases and J lost 2 bases. This CDR3 has 18 residues. In nucleotides, the CDR3 is TGTGCCAGCAGCTTTCGTTTGGCGCGACAGGGGGGAAACTATGGCTACACCTTC. It encodes CASSFRLARQGGNYGYTF.

This clonotype was picked up a small number of times. The rearrangement joins TRBV28 to TRBJ2-6, with D perhaps TRBD2 (5 bases). Deletions cut 7 bases from V and 0 bases from J, with 10 bases between. This CDR3 is built from 15 residues. The V gene's germline CDR1 is MDHEN and CDR2 SYDVKM. DNA of the CDR3: TGTGCCAGCACCCCGGGGAGCTCTGGGGCCAACGTCCTGACTTTC. It encodes CASTPGSSGANVLTF.

Ten or more counts support this clonotype. This sequence joins TRBV5-1 and TRBJ2-3; the D is unclear. The CDR3 extends over 14 amino acids. The germline CDR1 and CDR2 sequences are SGHRS and YFSETQ. V was trimmed by 0 bases and J by 2 bases, leaving 7 bases between them. CDR3 region: CASSLGSDTDTQYF. The CDR3 DNA follows: TGCGCCAGCAGCTTGGGGTCGGACACAGATACGCAGTATTTT.

This clonotype was seen ten or more times. This chain uses TRBV27 with TRBJ2-3; tentatively, D is TRBD1 (5 bases). The V gene lost 4 bases and the J gene lost 5 bases, with 7 bases spanning the gap. The CDR3 contains 12 residues. Germline assignment: CDR1 MNHEY and CDR2 SMNVEV (reference sequence). This chain's CDR3 is CASSSGRDTQYF. CDR3 DNA sequence: TGTGCCAGCAGTTCAGGGCGAGATACGCAGTATTTT.

This clonotype was seen a few times. The rearrangement joins TRBV7-9 to TRBJ2-7; 7 nucleotides line up with TRBD1. This CDR3 is 15 amino acids long. The germline CDR1 and CDR2 sequences are SEHNR and FQNEAQ (reference sequence). The ends lost 5 bases at V and 7 bases at J; junction bases unmatched: 14. CDR3 DNA sequence: TGTGCCAGCAGCCAAATCGGGACAGCCATCGTAGAGCAGTACTTC. This gives the protein CASSQIGTAIVEQYF.

The chain joins TRBV7-6 to TRBJ1-1; D not resolved. This CDR3 spans 12 amino acids. CDR1 SGHVS and CDR2 FNYEAQ come from the germline V gene. The V gene lost 4 bases and the J gene lost 4 bases, with 7 bases spanning the gap. DNA for the CDR3: TGTGCCAGCAGCTCGGACGGCACTGAAGCTTTCTTT. Encoded protein: CASSSDGTEAFF.

In its sample, this clonotype was seen a few times. The V call is TRBV20-1, the J call TRBJ2-7; 9 bases match TRBD1. The assigned J gene may be wrong: the sequence end matches TRBJ2-4 better. The germline V gene has CDR1 DFQATT and CDR2 SNEGSKA (reference sequence). This CDR3 spans 15 amino acids. CDR3 in amino acids: CSARQDRGGRNIQYF. As DNA, the CDR3 is TGCAGTGCTAGACAGGACAGGGGAGGAAGAAACATTCAGTACTTC.

The rearrangement uses TRBV6-6 and TRBJ2-1, with 9 bases identical to TRBD2. Germline-derived CDR1 and CDR2 are MNHNY and SVGAGI (reference sequence). J gave up 5 bases and V 0 bases, and 8 bases lay outside the gene matches. The CDR3 has 17 residues. The CDR3 sequence: CASSYSSVAGGNNEQFF. CDR3 DNA sequence: TGTGCCAGCAGTTACTCATCGGTGGCGGGGGGGAACAATGAGCAGTTCTTC.

This clonotype was counted between two and nine times. V usage is TRBV12-3 or TRBV12-4 and J usage is TRBJ1-1; no definite D call. The CDR3 loop spans 14 amino acids. Trimming pared 7 bases from V and 1 base from J, leaving 13 bases between. The CDR3 nucleotides are TGTGCCAGCACCGATGAGAGGCCGAACACTGAAGCTTTCTTT. This gives the protein CASTDERPNTEAFF.

The rearrangement links TRBV28 to TRBJ2-3; the D gene could be TRBD1 or TRBD2 (5 bases each). Trimming removed 3 bases at V and 1 base at J, with 17 bases between. Looked up from germline, CDR1 is MDHEN and CDR2 is SYDVKM. The length of the CDR3 is 17 residues. The CDR3 DNA reads as TGTGCCAGCAGTTTCGGGCCGGGACGAGGAGGCACAGATACGCAGTATTTT. Translation gives CASSFGPGRGGTDTQYF.

This clonotype showed up just once. The chain joins TRBV20-1 to TRBJ2-7; 7 bases agree with TRBD2. The V and J ends lost 2 bases and 1 base, in that order; junction bases with no gene match: 11. In germline, CDR1 is DFQATT, CDR2 SNEGSKA (reference sequence). The CDR3 covers 16 residues. CDR3 bases: TGCAGTGCTAGATCCGGTCTAGCGGCAAGTTCCTACGAGCAGTACTTC. Its translation is CSARSGLAASSYEQYF.

The V gene is TRBV4-3, the J gene TRBJ2-3; maybe TRBD2 (7 bases). The V gene's germline CDR1 is LGHNA and CDR2 YSLEER. The CDR3 is 18 amino acids. Trimming took 4 bases from V and 2 from J, leaving 22 bases between them. This chain's CDR3 is CASSPQKGGGALTDTQYF. CDR3 nucleotides: TGCGCCAGCAGCCCCCAAAAAGGAGGGGGGGCACTCACAGATACGCAGTATTTT.

The rearrangement uses TRBV4-3 and TRBJ2-1; possibly TRBD2 for D (5 bases). The CDR3 totals 13 residues. Per germline, CDR1 LGHNA and CDR2 YSLEER. Trimming left V 4 bases short and J 6 bases short, with 10 bases between. CDR3 residues: CASSLLEGNEQFF. The CDR3 DNA sequence: TGCGCCAGCAGCCTCCTCGAGGGCAATGAGCAGTTCTTC.

The chain employs TRBV29-1 and TRBJ1-2; 8 positions match TRBD1. The V gene end was trimmed by 6 bases and the J gene end by 3 bases; junction bases not matched to a gene: 3. The CDR3 is made up of 12 amino acids. The germline gives CDR1 SQVTM, CDR2 ANQGSEA. CDR3 in DNA: TGCAGCGTCAGGGGGCGCGACTATGGCTACACCTTC. Amino acid sequence: CSVRGRDYGYTF.